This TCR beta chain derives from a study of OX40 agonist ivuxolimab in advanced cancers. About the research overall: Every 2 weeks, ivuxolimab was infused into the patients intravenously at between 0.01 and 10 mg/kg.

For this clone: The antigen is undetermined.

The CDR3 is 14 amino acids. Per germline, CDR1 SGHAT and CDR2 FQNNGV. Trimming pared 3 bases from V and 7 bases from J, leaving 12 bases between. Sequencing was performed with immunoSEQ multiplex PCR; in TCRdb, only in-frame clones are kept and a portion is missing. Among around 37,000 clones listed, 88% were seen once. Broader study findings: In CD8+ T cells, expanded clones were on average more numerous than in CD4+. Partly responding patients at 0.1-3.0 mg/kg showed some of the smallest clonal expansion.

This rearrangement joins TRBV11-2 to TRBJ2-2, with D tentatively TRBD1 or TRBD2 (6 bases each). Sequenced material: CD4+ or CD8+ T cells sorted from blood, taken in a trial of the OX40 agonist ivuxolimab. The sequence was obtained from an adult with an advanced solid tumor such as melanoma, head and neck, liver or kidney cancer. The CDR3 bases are TGTGCCAGCAGCTTTGGGGGGCGGGTCGGGGAGCTGTTTTTT. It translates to CASSFGGRVGELFF.